Listed below are T cell receptor beta chains from one sample, sequenced in a study of cytomegalovirus exposure and HLA in healthy donors. Method: immunoSEQ multiplex PCR; TCRdb's copy keeps in-frame clones and lacks some. The sample has roughly 100,000 clones; about 62% are singletons. Sequencing input: PBMCs. Source of these receptors: a human donor in good health. Both conserved end residues are part of each CDR3. A D gene is named only where the DNA matches it firmly. Clone sizes are given selectively: once, few, many, or a class where the clone is expanded.

TRBJ2-2 | 15 | - | TRBV18 | once | TGTGCCAGCTCACCACCTGGGCTCCTGGACGGGGAGCTGTTTTTT | CASSPPGLLDGELFF
TRBJ2-7 | 15 | - | TRBV15 | few | TGTGCCACCAAAAGGGGAACGGGGGACGCCTACGAGCAGTACTTC | CATKRGTGDAYEQYF
TRBJ2-3 | 13 | - | TRBV19 | - | TGTGCCAGTAGTATCCTTCTCACAGATACGCAGTATTTT | CASSILLTDTQYF
TRBJ1-2 | 14 | TRBD1 | TRBV9 | - | TGTGCCAGCAGCGCCTCCTCCAGGGGGCCAACTCTCGGCTTC | CASSASSRGPTLGF
TRBJ1-1 | 14 | TRBD1 | TRBV18 | - | TGTGCCAGCTCACCGGGGACAGGAGGCACTGAAGCTTTCTTT | CASSPGTGGTEAFF
TRBJ1-5 | 14 | - | TRBV4-1 | - | TGCGCCAGCAGCCGACTGAGGGTGGAGCAGCCCCAGCATTTT | CASSRLRVEQPQHF
TRBJ2-1 | 18 | - | TRBV21-1 | - | TGTGCCAGCAGCTATAAGACAGTGGTGAGGACTAGCGGCAATGAGCAGTTCTTC | CASSYKTVVRTSGNEQFF
TRBJ1-3 | 16 | TRBD1 | TRBV9 | - | TGTGCCAGCAGCGTAGAAGTAGGGGGCGATGGAAACACCATATATTTT | CASSVEVGGDGNTIYF
TRBJ1-1 | 13 | - | TRBV2 | - | TGTGCCAGCTCCCCCCAGGGAAGGACTGAAGCTTTCTTT | CASSPQGRTEAFF
TRBJ2-7 | 12 | TRBD2 | TRBV30 | few | TGTGCCTGGAGTTGGGGGGGCTACGAGCAGTACTTC | CAWSWGGYEQYF
TRBJ2-7 | 12 | - | TRBV2 | few | TGTGCCAGCAAAGCAGGGCCCTACGAGCAGTACTTC | CASKAGPYEQYF
TRBJ2-3 | 13 | TRBD2 | TRBV6-5 | few | TGTGCCAGCAGTCAGGGACTAGCGAATACGCAGTATTTT | CASSQGLANTQYF
TRBJ1-1 | 14 | - | TRBV6-5 | - | TGTGCCAGCAGTTCTATCCAGGGGAATACTGAAGCTTTCTTT | CASSSIQGNTEAFF
TRBJ1-5 | 13 | TRBD1 | TRBV28 | - | TGTGCCAGCACCGTGGACAGGGTTCAGCCCCAGCATTTT | CASTVDRVQPQHF
TRBJ1-4 | 16 | - | TRBV6-1 | few | TGTGCCAGCAGTGAAGCGTGGGGGAGCGGGGATGAAAAACTGTTTTTT | CASSEAWGSGDEKLFF
TRBJ2-1 | 15 | TRBD2 | TRBV27 | - | TGTGCCAGCAGTCCCGGGACTAGCGGGCTTAATGAGCAGTTCTTC | CASSPGTSGLNEQFF
TRBJ2-7 | 16 | - | TRBV7-6 | - | TGTGCCAGCAGCTTAGGTTCCAGGGGTGTCACCTACGAGCAGTACTTC | CASSLGSRGVTYEQYF
TRBJ2-7 | 15 | TRBD1 | TRBV7-6 | few | TGTGCCAGCAGCTTAGGACAGGGGGCGATCTACGAGCAGTACTTC | CASSLGQGAIYEQYF
TRBJ1-5 | 14 | TRBD1 | TRBV9 | - | TGCGCCAGCAGCGCAGGGGACAGAGATCAGCCCCAGCATTTT | CASSAGDRDQPQHF
TRBJ1-2 | 14 | TRBD1 | TRBV29-1 | - | TGCAGCGCTCTCAGATCAGGGGGCGCGGAGGGCTACACCTTC | CSALRSGGAEGYTF
TRBJ1-2 | 19 | TRBD1 | TRBV2 | few | TGTGCCAGCAGTGAGTCTTATAGGGACAGGGCATCACTTAACTATGGCTACACCTTC | CASSESYRDRASLNYGYTF